This is a list of T cell receptor beta chains from one sample in a study of T cell repertoires in cytomegalovirus infection. Their recognized antigens are unknown. Each CDR3 protein is one row after TCRdb ran MiXCR on the reads. The data show roughly 110,000 distinct CDR3 sequences, around 10% seen once. The specimen was PBMCs, sequenced either directly or after in vitro stimulation (not recorded which). These receptors were obtained from a human donor in good health (CMV status not recorded). Some clones in this sample may be carry-over from other donors' samples. Each CDR3 is given with its conserved first and last residue. A D gene is named only where the DNA matches it firmly. Some rows have no size entry. The others give once, few or many, or a class for an expanded clone.

NA	TRBV27	TRBJ2-7	many	CASSVNRDSYEQYF	TGTGCCAGCAGTGTCAACAGGGATAGCTACGAGCAGTACTTC
NA	TRBV7-2	TRBJ2-3	many	CASSLPAYTQYF	TGTGCCAGCAGCTTACCGGCATATACGCAGTATTTT
TRBD2	TRBV6-2/TRBV6-3	TRBJ2-2	few	CASIDGTSGNTGELFF	TGTGCCAGCATCGATGGGACTAGCGGGAACACCGGGGAGCTGTTTTTT
NA	TRBV7-8	TRBJ2-5	many	CASSPPRTEETQYF	TGTGCCAGCAGCCCACCGCGGACAGAAGAGACCCAGTACTTC
TRBD1	TRBV7-9	TRBJ2-5	many	CASSYGQGVLQETQYF	TGTGCCAGCAGCTACGGACAGGGGGTACTCCAAGAGACCCAGTACTTC
TRBD1	TRBV11-2	TRBJ1-1	NA	CASSPRTRQGTEASF	TGTGCCAGCAGCCCTCGCACGCGACAGGGCACTGAAGCTTCCTTT
NA	TRBV13	TRBJ1-1	many	CASSDGGSNTEAFF	TGTGCCAGCAGCGACGGCGGATCGAACACTGAAGCTTTCTTT
NA	TRBV6-1	TRBJ2-5	few	CASSATGTGQETQYF	TGTGCCAGCAGTGCGACGGGTACCGGACAAGAGACCCAGTACTTC
NA	TRBV11-2	TRBJ2-1	few	CASSSLRNEQFF	TGTGCCAGCAGCTCCCTGAGAAATGAGCAGTTCTTC
NA	TRBV6-1	TRBJ1-2	many	CASKANYGYTF	TGTGCCAGCAAGGCTAACTATGGCTACACCTTC
TRBD1	TRBV18	TRBJ1-1	many	CASSLAAGTGGTEAFF	TGTGCCAGCTCACTGGCGGCCGGGACAGGGGGCACTGAAGCTTTCTTT
TRBD1	TRBV25-1	TRBJ1-1	NA	CASSAAGGPNTEAFF	TGTGCCAGCAGTGCGGCAGGGGGCCCAAACACTGAAGCTTTCTTT
TRBD1	TRBV20-1	TRBJ2-1	NA	CSARRQSEDRATDNEQFF	TGCAGTGCTAGACGCCAGAGTGAGGACAGGGCAACAGACAATGAGCAGTTCTTC
NA	TRBV4-1	TRBJ2-7	many	CASSQALALNSYEQYF	TGCGCCAGCAGCCAAGCTCTAGCGCTAAACTCCTACGAGCAGTACTTC
TRBD2	TRBV4-1	TRBJ2-5	many	CASSQGKLAGGVRETQYF	TGCGCCAGCAGCCAAGGGAAACTAGCGGGAGGAGTGAGGGAGACCCAGTACTTC
NA	TRBV15	TRBJ2-6	many	CATSRVRVQVPGANVLTF	TGTGCCACCAGCAGAGTGAGGGTTCAGGTTCCTGGGGCCAACGTCCTGACTTTC
TRBD2	TRBV4-3	TRBJ2-5	many	CASSQGRLAGGGQTQYF	TGCGCCAGCAGCCAAGGGAGACTAGCGGGAGGCGGGCAGACCCAGTACTTC
NA	TRBV11-3	TRBJ2-1	NA	CASSLVGYNEQFF	TGTGCCAGCAGCTTAGTGGGTTACAATGAGCAGTTCTTC
NA	TRBV12-3/TRBV12-4	TRBJ2-6	many	CASSSGNSGANVLTF	TGTGCCAGCAGTAGCGGAAACTCTGGGGCCAACGTCCTGACTTTC
NA	TRBV7-8	TRBJ2-3	many	CASSLLSTDTQYF	TGTGCCAGCAGCTTACTGAGCACAGATACGCAGTATTTT
NA	TRBV7-2	TRBJ2-7	many	CASSSPTGFGEQYF	TGTGCCAGCAGCTCCCCGACAGGATTTGGCGAGCAGTACTTC
TRBD2	TRBV6-2/TRBV6-3	TRBJ2-5	many	CASSSSGREETQYF	TGTGCCAGCAGTTCTAGCGGGAGAGAAGAGACCCAGTACTTC
NA	TRBV12-3/TRBV12-4	TRBJ1-1	many	CASTKTGGTEAFF	TGTGCCAGCACCAAAACCGGGGGAACTGAAGCTTTCTTT
TRBD2	TRBV5-1	TRBJ2-1	many	CASSLARAGGYNEQFF	TGCGCCAGCAGCTTGGCCCGAGCGGGAGGATACAATGAGCAGTTCTTC
NA	TRBV27	TRBJ2-7	NA	CASSLTENSYEQYF	TGTGCCAGCAGTTTAACCGAGAATTCCTACGAGCAGTACTTC
NA	TRBV7-6	TRBJ2-7	NA	CASSLSTDGEQYF	TGTGCCAGCAGCTTATCTACAGACGGGGAGCAGTACTTC
NA	TRBV4-3	TRBJ2-1	few	CASSQDTAPSYNEQFF	TGCGCCAGCAGCCAAGATACCGCCCCCTCCTACAATGAGCAGTTCTTC
NA	TRBV28	TRBJ1-1	many	CASKVNTEAFF	TGTGCCAGCAAGGTAAACACTGAAGCTTTCTTT
TRBD1	TRBV24-1	TRBJ1-5	many	CATSGEGQMSNQPQHF	TGTGCCACCAGTGGCGAGGGACAGATGAGCAATCAGCCCCAGCATTTT
NA	TRBV5-5	TRBJ2-1	few	CASIGVIGYNEQFF	TGTGCCAGCATCGGCGTGATCGGGTACAATGAGCAGTTCTTC
TRBD1	TRBV28	TRBJ1-2	NA	CASRRDRLNGYTF	TGTGCCAGCAGGCGGGACAGGCTTAATGGCTACACCTTC
TRBD2	TRBV7-8	TRBJ2-7	NA	CASSLSGGRGFF	TGTGCCAGCAGCTTATCTGGAGGGAGGGGTTTTTTC
NA	TRBV11-2	TRBJ1-1	few	CASSSETASTEAFF	TGTGCCAGCAGCTCAGAGACAGCTAGCACTGAAGCTTTCTTT
NA	TRBV7-3	TRBJ2-3	many	CASSLDPSDTQYF	TGTGCCAGCAGCTTAGACCCGTCAGATACGCAGTATTTT
TRBD2	TRBV15	TRBJ2-1	few	CATSRGPGGSYNEQFF	TGTGCCACCAGCAGAGGTCCGGGAGGGTCCTACAATGAGCAGTTCTTC
NA	TRBV11-3	TRBJ2-2	many	CASSSSPVNTGELFF	TGTGCCAGCAGCTCCTCCCCGGTGAACACCGGGGAGCTGTTTTTT
TRBD2	TRBV28	TRBJ2-1	many	CASRTATSGFYNEQFF	TGTGCCAGCAGAACCGCGACTAGCGGGTTTTACAATGAGCAGTTCTTC
NA	TRBV7-6	TRBJ2-7	many	CASSLELSGWAYEQYF	TGTGCCAGCAGCTTAGAATTGAGCGGGTGGGCCTACGAGCAGTACTTC
NA	TRBV7-7	TRBJ2-5	many	CASSLGGAVQETQYF	TGTGCTAGCAGCTTGGGGGGCGCGGTACAAGAGACCCAGTACTTC
NA	TRBV7-2	TRBJ2-5	medium-sized	CASSLVGGQETQYF	TGTGCCAGCAGCTTAGTGGGCGGTCAAGAGACCCAGTACTTC
TRBD1	TRBV5-4	TRBJ2-3	few	CASSGSGTVTDTQYF	TGTGCCAGCAGCGGCTCCGGGACAGTAACAGATACGCAGTATTTT
TRBD2	TRBV19	TRBJ2-1	many	CASTPGLAVSYNEQFF	TGTGCCAGCACACCGGGACTAGCGGTCTCCTACAATGAGCAGTTCTTC
NA	TRBV12-5	TRBJ2-1	once	CASGLGFSSYNEQFF	TGTGCTAGTGGTTTGGGGTTCAGCTCCTACAATGAGCAGTTCTTC
TRBD1	TRBV5-1	TRBJ1-5	NA	CASSLTGGEGKPQHF	TGCGCCAGCAGCTTGACAGGGGGCGAGGGGAAGCCCCAGCATTTT
NA	TRBV5-4	TRBJ2-5	NA	CASSLEGPGRTQYF	TGTGCCAGCAGCTTGGAGGGGCCAGGGCGGACCCAGTACTTC
NA	TRBV6-1	TRBJ2-7	many	CASSENDFPREQYF	TGTGCCAGCAGCGAGAATGACTTCCCGCGCGAGCAGTACTTC
NA	TRBV6-5	TRBJ1-2	few	CASRDRNYGYTF	TGTGCCAGCAGGGACAGAAACTATGGCTACACCTTC
NA	TRBV6-1	TRBJ2-2	many	CASSDRQFTGELFF	TGTGCCAGCAGTGATAGACAGTTCACCGGGGAGCTGTTTTTT
TRBD1	TRBV5-6	TRBJ1-4	many	CASSLLPDRTEKLFF	TGTGCCAGCAGCTTGTTACCGGACAGGACTGAAAAACTGTTTTTT
TRBD2	TRBV28	TRBJ2-1	many	CASSFWASGHNEQFF	TGTGCCAGCAGTTTCTGGGCTAGCGGTCACAATGAGCAGTTCTTC
TRBD2	TRBV5-1	TRBJ2-1	many	CASSLVAGGPRNEQFF	TGCGCCAGCAGCTTGGTAGCGGGAGGGCCAAGGAATGAGCAGTTCTTC
NA	TRBV4-3	TRBJ1-1	few	CASSQGWGFNTEAFF	TGCGCCAGCAGCCAAGGTTGGGGCTTTAACACTGAAGCTTTCTTT
NA	TRBV6-5	TRBJ1-6	many	CASSYSGTSFSSPLHF	TGTGCCAGCAGTTACTCCGGGACAAGCTTTTCTTCACCCCTCCACTTT
TRBD1	TRBV15	TRBJ1-4	NA	CATSVWGGQSGETNEKLFF	TGTGCCACCAGCGTCTGGGGGGGACAGTCAGGTGAAACTAATGAAAAACTGTTTTTT
NA	TRBV5-6	TRBJ1-2	NA	CASSLGPVNYGYTF	TGTGCCAGCAGCTTGGGGCCCGTAAACTATGGCTACACCTTC
NA	TRBV27	TRBJ1-2	NA	CASSLSPGVEGSYGYTF	TGTGCCAGCAGTTTATCCCCAGGAGTCGAAGGTAGCTATGGCTACACCTTC
NA	TRBV28	TRBJ2-5	many	CASSGDGETQYF	TGTGCCAGCAGTGGGGACGGAGAGACCCAGTACTTC
NA	TRBV11-2	TRBJ1-6	few	CASSLGPGRTNSPLHF	TGTGCCAGCAGCTTAGGCCCGGGACGGACTAATTCACCCCTCCACTTT